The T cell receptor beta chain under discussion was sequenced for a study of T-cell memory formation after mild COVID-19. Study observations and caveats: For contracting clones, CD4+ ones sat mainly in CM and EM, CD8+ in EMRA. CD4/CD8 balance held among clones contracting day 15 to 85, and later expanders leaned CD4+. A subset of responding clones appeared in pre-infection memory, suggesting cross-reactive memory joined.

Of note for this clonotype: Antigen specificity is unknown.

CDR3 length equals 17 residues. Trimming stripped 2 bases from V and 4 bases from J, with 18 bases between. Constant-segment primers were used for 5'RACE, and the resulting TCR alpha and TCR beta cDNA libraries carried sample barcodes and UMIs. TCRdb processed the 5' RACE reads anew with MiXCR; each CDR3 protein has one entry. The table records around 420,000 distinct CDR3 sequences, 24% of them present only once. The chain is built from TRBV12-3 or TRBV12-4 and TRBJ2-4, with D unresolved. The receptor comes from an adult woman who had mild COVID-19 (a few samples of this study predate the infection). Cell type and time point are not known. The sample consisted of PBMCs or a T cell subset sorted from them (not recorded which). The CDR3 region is CASSLSAAGRPKNIQYF. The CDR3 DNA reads TGTGCCAGCAGTTTAAGCGCGGCAGGTCGCCCTAAAAACATTCAGTACTTC.